A single sample gave rise to the 17 T cell receptor beta chains below, sequenced in a study of blood T cells in healthy people across ages. A second PCR, run for about 7 to 11 cycles, used a sample-barcoded 5' primer plus a J-beta primer mix. MiXCR was run by TCRdb on the 5' RACE reads, yielding one entry per CDR3 protein. The sample holds about 930,000 distinct CDR3 sequences, about 29% seen once. The same sample was also used in a study of T cells of mothers and their children.

Source material: blood. The receptors derive from a woman aged 40 to 50 in good health.

This clonotype was seen a handful of times. Since a much larger clone is just one base distant, this may be a read error. The V gene is TRBV4-1, the J gene TRBJ2-3, with TRBD2 identical over 16 bases. From germline, CDR1 is MGHRA and CDR2 YSYEKL. This CDR3 contains 19 residues. The CDR3 DNA reads as TGCACCAGCAGCCATCAGGGACTAGCGGGGGGGCGTATTACAGATACGCAGTATTTT. The encoded protein is CTSSHQGLAGGRITDTQYF.

The chain carries TRBV5-5 and TRBJ1-6; 8 bases are shared with TRBD1. V lost 1 base, J lost 7 bases, and 7 bases stayed unmatched. The germline CDR1 and CDR2 sequences are SGHKS and YYEKEE (reference sequence). The CDR3 length is 16 residues. Here the CDR3 DNA reads TGTGCCAGCAGCTTGTACCCGGGACAGGCAAATTCACCCCTCCACTTT. It encodes CASSLYPGQANSPLHF.

The chain recombines TRBV7-9 with TRBJ2-1; possibly TRBD1 for D (6 bases). Looked up from germline, CDR1 is SEHNR and CDR2 is FQNEAQ (reference sequence). The CDR3 is 17 amino acids. The V end lost 5 bases, the J end lost 14 bases, and 31 bases lay between the germline ends. CDR3 coding DNA: TGTGCCAGCAGCCGAATGATCTGGGACGCCCAGGGGTTCAGGGAGTTCTTC. Its translation: CASSRMIWDAQGFREFF.

This clonotype showed up just a few times. This chain uses TRBV7-2 with TRBJ1-5, with TRBD1 matching over 7 bases. Germline assignment: CDR1 SGHTA and CDR2 FQGNSA. CDR3 size: 15 residues. Losses at the gene ends were 7 bases for V and 2 bases for J; bases not matched to a gene: 8. CDR3 DNA: TGTGCCAGCACCCAAGTAGGACAGGGCAATCAGCCCCAGCATTTT. It codes for CASTQVGQGNQPQHF. The full variable domain, with the rest looked up from reference TRBV7-2 and TRBJ1-5, is GAGVSQSPSNKVTEKGKDVELRCDPISGHTALYWYRQSLGQGLEFLIYFQGNSAPDKSGLPSDRFSAERTGGSVSTLTIQRTQQEDSAVYLCASTQVGQGNQPQHFGDGTRLSIL.

This chain links TRBV5-1 with TRBJ2-3; 15 positions match TRBD2. There are 17 residues in the CDR3. V was clipped by 3 bases and J by 3 bases; unmatched bases: 5. Germline CDR1 SGHRS, CDR2 YFSETQ. The DNA for the CDR3 is TGCGCCAGCAGCTGGGGACTAGCGGGGGGTCGTACAGATACGCAGTATTTT. Encoded protein: CASSWGLAGGRTDTQYF.

This clonotype has a handful of counts. The CDR3 region is CASRRANTEAFF. In DNA, the CDR3 is TGCGCCAGCCGAAGGGCGAACACTGAAGCTTTCTTT. The chain carries TRBV5-1 and TRBJ1-1; D gene ambiguous. Germline V gene data show CDR1 as SGHRS and CDR2 as YFSETQ. The V end was cut by 7 bases, the J end by 1 base, with 8 bases between. This CDR3 region has 12 residues. The complete variable domain, with remaining parts taken from reference TRBV5-1 and TRBJ1-1, reads KAGVTQTPRYLIKTRGQQVTLSCSPISGHRSVSWYQQTPGQGLQFLFEYFSETQRNKGNFPGRFSGRQFSNSRSEMNVSTLELGDSALYLCASRRANTEAFFGQGTRLTVV.

The rearrangement links TRBV13 to TRBJ2-1; D gene unclear. Trimming cost V 6 bases and J 0 bases, with 15 bases left between them. Per the germline V gene, CDR1 is PRHDT and CDR2 is FYEKMQ (reference sequence). The CDR3 totals 16 residues. The CDR3 DNA sequence: TGTGCCAGCAGATCTAACTTTCAACGCTCCTACAATGAGCAGTTCTTC. Translated, it gives CASRSNFQRSYNEQFF.

The J gene is TRBJ1-2, the V gene TRBV7-8, with 10 bases fitting TRBD1. V lost 6 bases to trimming and J lost 8 bases; unmatched junction nucleotides: 9. The CDR3 length is 14 residues. CDR1 SGHVS and CDR2 FQNEAQ come from the germline V gene. This CDR3 reads CASRLAGTGDGYTF. The CDR3 DNA reads TGTGCCAGCAGACTCGCCGGGACAGGGGACGGCTACACCTTC.

The V and J genes are TRBV7-2 and TRBJ1-4; D is unresolved. Trimming removed 1 base at V and 10 bases at J, with 16 bases between. The CDR3 is 15 residues long. Germline V CDR1 and CDR2: SGHTA, FQGNSA. The chain's CDR3 is CASSLGYGQGGKLFF. The CDR3 DNA reads as TGTGCCAGCAGCTTAGGCTACGGGCAAGGTGGAAAACTGTTTTTT.

This chain connects TRBV20-1 to TRBJ1-6; tentatively, D is TRBD1 (6 bases). CDR1 is DFQATT and CDR2 is SNEGSKA in the germline V gene (reference sequence). Between the trimmed V and J ends, which lost 4 bases and 1 base, there was a span of 11 bases. The CDR3 is 15 residues long. The CDR3 region is CSAILTGSYNSPLHF. In DNA form, the CDR3 reads TGCAGTGCTATTCTAACAGGGTCCTATAATTCACCCCTCCACTTT.

In its sample, this clonotype was seen many times. The J gene is TRBJ1-1, the V gene TRBV6-6; no clear D. The CDR3 extends over 13 amino acids. Trimming removed 3 bases from V and 1 base from J, with 6 bases in between. Germline lookup yields CDR1 MNHNY and CDR2 SVGAGI (reference sequence). CDR3 in amino acids: CASSYDPNTEAFF. The CDR3 coding sequence is TGTGCCAGCAGTTATGACCCGAACACTGAAGCTTTCTTT.

With regard to this clonotype: Given a much more abundant clone one base away, this may be a read error. CDR3 amino acids: CASSYHDSPLQFF. DNA for the CDR3: TGTGCCAGCAGTTATCACGACAGCCCACTTCAGTTCTTC. The V gene is TRBV6-5, the J gene TRBJ2-1; tentative D call: TRBD1 (5 bases). Germline CDR1 is MNHEY and CDR2 is SVGAGI. V was cut by 3 bases and J by 13 bases, with 16 bases left in between. The CDR3 totals 13 residues.

As to this clonotype: A much larger clonotype is one base distant, so this may be a read error. The chain has TRBV4-3 and TRBJ2-7, with D perhaps TRBD1 or TRBD2 (5 bases each). This CDR3 is built from 13 residues. CDR1 and CDR2 (germline): LGHNA, YSLEER. Here the CDR3 DNA reads TGCGCCAGCAGCCAATCACTACAAGGGACCCAGGACTTC. This gives the protein CASSQSLQGTQDF.

In its sample, this clonotype was seen a few times. The rearrangement joins TRBV21-1 to TRBJ2-7; no check of the table's D call, TRBD2, against the DNA was made. The end of the DNA aligns better with TRBJ2-5, so the J call may be wrong. TRBV21-1 is flagged as a pseudogene. This CDR3 has 14 residues. CDR3 amino acids: CASSTSTGRVTQYF. In nucleotides, the CDR3 is TGTGCCAGCAGCACCTCGACGGGGAGAGTGACCCAGTACTTC.

This clonotype was detected only once. This chain joins TRBV6-5 and TRBJ2-5, with TRBD1 matching 7 bases. V was pared by 5 bases and J by 1 base, with 10 bases of the junction left unmatched. This CDR3 is built from 16 residues. The germline gives CDR1 MNHEY, CDR2 SVGAGI. DNA of the CDR3: TGTGCCAGCAGTCGAACCCCAGGGACAGTCCAAGAGACCCAGTACTTC. Translation gives CASSRTPGTVQETQYF.

This clonotype was detected ten times or more. This rearrangement joins TRBV7-9 to TRBJ2-5; 7 bases line up with TRBD1. The junction had 6 bases not matched to a gene; V was cut back by 4 bases and J by 4 bases. The CDR3 has 14 amino acids. Germline CDR1 reads SEHNR; CDR2 reads FQNEAQ (reference sequence). CDR3 sequence (DNA): TGTGCCAGCAGCTGGGACAGCCTCGGAGAGACCCAGTACTTC. Protein sequence: CASSWDSLGETQYF.

This clonotype showed up just a few times. The rearrangement uses TRBV5-1 and TRBJ1-1; 9 nucleotides agree with TRBD1. CDR1 and CDR2 (germline): SGHRS, YFSETQ. This CDR3 spans 15 amino acids. Trimming cost V 1 base and J 6 bases; bases outside gene matches: 7. The CDR3 here is CASSLSGQGIAEAFF. The CDR3 DNA sequence: TGCGCCAGCAGCTTGTCTGGACAGGGGATTGCTGAAGCTTTCTTT.